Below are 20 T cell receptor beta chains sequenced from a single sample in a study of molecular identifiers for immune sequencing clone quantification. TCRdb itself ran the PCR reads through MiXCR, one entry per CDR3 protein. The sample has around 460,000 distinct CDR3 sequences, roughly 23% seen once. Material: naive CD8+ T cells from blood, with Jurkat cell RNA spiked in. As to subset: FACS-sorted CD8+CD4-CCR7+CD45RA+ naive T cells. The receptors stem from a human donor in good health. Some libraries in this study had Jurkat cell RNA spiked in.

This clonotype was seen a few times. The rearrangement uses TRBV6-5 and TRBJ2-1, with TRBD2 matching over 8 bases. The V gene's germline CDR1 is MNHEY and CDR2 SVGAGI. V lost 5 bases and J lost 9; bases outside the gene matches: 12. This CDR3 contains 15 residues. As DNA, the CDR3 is TGTGCCAGCAGTCCCTATCGGGGGGGGCAAGGTGAGCAGTTCTTC. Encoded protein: CASSPYRGGQGEQFF.

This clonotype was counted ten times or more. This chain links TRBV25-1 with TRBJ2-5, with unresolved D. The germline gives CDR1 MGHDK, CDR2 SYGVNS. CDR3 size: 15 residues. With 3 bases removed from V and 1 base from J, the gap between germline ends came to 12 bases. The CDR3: CASSDWQAIQETQYF. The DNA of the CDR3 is TGTGCCAGCAGTGATTGGCAGGCCATCCAAGAGACCCAGTACTTC.

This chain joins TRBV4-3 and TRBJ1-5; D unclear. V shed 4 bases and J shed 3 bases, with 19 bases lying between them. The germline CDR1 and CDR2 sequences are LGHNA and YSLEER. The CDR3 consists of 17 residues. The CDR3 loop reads CASSPGRASNHNQPQHF. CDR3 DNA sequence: TGCGCCAGCAGCCCGGGCCGGGCCTCCAATCACAATCAGCCCCAGCATTTT.

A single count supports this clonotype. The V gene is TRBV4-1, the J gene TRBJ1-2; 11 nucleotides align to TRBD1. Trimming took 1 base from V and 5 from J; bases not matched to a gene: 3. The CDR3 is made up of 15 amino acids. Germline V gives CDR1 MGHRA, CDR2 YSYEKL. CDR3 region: CASSQGGTGGYGYTF. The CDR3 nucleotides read TGCGCCAGCAGCCAAGGCGGGACAGGGGGGTATGGCTACACCTTC.

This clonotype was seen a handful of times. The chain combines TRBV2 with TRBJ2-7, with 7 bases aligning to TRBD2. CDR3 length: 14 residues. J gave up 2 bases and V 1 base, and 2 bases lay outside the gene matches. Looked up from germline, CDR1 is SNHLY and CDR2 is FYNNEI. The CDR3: CASSEGTSTYEQYF. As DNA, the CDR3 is TGTGCCAGCAGTGAAGGGACTAGTACCTACGAGCAGTACTTC.

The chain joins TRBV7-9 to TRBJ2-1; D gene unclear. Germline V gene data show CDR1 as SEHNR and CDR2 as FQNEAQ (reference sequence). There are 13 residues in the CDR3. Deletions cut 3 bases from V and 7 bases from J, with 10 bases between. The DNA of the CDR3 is TGTGCCAGCAGCTTTCCTTCTAGTAATGAGCAGTTCTTC. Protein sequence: CASSFPSSNEQFF. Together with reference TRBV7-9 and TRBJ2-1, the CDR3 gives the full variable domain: DTGVSQNPRHKITKRGQNVTFRCDPISEHNRLYWYRQTLGQGPEFLTYFQNEAQLEKSRLLSDRFSAERPKGSFSTLEIQRTEQGDSAMYLCASSFPSSNEQFFGPGTRLTVL.

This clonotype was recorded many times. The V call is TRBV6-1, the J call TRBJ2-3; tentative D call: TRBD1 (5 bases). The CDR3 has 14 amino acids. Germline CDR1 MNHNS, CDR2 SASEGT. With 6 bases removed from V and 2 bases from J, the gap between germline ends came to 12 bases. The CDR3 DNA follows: TGTGCCAGCAGGGACCTACAGGACACAGATACGCAGTATTTT. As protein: CASRDLQDTDTQYF.

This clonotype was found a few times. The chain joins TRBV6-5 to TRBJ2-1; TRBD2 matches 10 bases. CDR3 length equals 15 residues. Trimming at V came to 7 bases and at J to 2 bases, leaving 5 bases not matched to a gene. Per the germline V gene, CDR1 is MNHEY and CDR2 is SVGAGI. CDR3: CASKQSGGAYNEQFF. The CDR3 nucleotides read TGTGCCAGCAAACAGAGCGGGGGGGCCTACAATGAGCAGTTCTTC.

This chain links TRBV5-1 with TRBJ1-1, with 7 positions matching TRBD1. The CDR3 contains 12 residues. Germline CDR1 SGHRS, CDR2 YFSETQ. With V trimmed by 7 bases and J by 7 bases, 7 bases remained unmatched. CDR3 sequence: CASRRQGSEAFF. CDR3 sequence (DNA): TGCGCCAGCCGACGACAGGGTAGTGAAGCTTTCTTT.

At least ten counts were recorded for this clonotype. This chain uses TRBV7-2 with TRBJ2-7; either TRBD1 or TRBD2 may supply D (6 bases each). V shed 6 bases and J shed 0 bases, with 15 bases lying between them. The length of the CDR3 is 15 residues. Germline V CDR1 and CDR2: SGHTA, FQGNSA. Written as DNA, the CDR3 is TGTGCCAGCAGTCCGGGGGCTCTCAGCTCCTACGAGCAGTACTTC. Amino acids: CASSPGALSSYEQYF.

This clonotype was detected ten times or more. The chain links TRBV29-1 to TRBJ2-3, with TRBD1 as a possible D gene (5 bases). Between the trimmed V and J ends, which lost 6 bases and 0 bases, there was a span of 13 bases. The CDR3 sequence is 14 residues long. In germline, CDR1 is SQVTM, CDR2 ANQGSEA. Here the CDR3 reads CSVQDGSSTDTQYF. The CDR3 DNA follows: TGCAGCGTACAGGACGGATCTAGCACAGATACGCAGTATTTT.

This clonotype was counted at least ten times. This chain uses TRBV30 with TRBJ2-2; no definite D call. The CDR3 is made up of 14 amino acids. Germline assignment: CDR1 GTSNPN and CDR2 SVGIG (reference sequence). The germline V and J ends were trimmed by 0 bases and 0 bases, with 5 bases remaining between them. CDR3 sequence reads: CAWSVATNTGELFF. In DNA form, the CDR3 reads TGTGCCTGGAGTGTAGCCACGAACACCGGGGAGCTGTTTTTT.

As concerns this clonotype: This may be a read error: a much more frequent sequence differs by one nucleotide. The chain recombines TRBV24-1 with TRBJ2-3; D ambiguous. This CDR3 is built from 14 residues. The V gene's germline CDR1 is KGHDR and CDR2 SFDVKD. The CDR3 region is CAASDSEIADTQYF. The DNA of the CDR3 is TGTGCCGCCAGTGATTCCGAGATCGCAGATACGCAGTATTTT.

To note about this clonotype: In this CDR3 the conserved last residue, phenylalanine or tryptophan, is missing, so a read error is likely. The CDR3 sequence: CASSLLNPGTSGANEQFL. The CDR3 nucleotides are TGCGCCAGCAGCTTGCTCAACCCCGGGACTAGCGGGGCAAATGAGCAGTTCCTC. The genes are TRBV5-1 and TRBJ2-1, with TRBD2 matching 13 bases. V lost 1 base, J lost 7 bases, and 11 bases stayed unmatched. The germline CDR1 and CDR2 sequences are SGHRS and YFSETQ. This CDR3 spans 18 amino acids.

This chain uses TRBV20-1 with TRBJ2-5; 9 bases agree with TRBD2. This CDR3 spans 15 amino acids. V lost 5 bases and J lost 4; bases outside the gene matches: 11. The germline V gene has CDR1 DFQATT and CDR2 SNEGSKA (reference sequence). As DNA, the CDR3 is TGCAGTGCTTCCCCCCGGCTAGCGGGGAGAGAGACCCAGTACTTC. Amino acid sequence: CSASPRLAGRETQYF.

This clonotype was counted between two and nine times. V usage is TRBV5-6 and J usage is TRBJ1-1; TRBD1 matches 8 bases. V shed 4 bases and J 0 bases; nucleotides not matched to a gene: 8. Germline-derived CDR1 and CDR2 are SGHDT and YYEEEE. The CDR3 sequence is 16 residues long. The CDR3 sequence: CASSGGTGLVNTEAFF. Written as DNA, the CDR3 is TGTGCCAGCAGCGGCGGGACAGGCCTGGTGAACACTGAAGCTTTCTTT.

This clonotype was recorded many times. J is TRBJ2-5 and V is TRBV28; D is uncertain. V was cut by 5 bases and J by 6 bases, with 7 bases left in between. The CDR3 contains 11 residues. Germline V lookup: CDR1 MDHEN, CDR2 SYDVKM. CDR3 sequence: CASSAVQTQYF. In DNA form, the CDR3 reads TGTGCCAGCAGTGCCGTTCAGACCCAGTACTTC.

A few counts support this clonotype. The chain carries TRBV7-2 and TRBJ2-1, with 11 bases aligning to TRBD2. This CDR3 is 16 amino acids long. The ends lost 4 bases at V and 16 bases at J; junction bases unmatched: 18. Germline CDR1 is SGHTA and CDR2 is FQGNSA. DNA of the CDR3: TGTGCCAGCAGCTCCCCGACTAGCGGGACACGACCCCAGCTCTTCTTC. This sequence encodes CASSSPTSGTRPQLFF. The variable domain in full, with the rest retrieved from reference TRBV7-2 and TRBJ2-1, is GAGVSQSPSNKVTEKGKDVELRCDPISGHTALYWYRQSLGQGLEFLIYFQGNSAPDKSGLPSDRFSAERTGGSVSTLTIQRTQQEDSAVYLCASSSPTSGTRPQLFFGPGTRLTVL.

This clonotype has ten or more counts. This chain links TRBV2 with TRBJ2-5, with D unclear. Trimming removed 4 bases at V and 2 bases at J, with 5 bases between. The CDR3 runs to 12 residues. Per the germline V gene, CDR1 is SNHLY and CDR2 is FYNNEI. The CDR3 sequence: CASSGGQETQYF. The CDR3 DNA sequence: TGTGCCAGCAGTGGCGGACAAGAGACCCAGTACTTC.

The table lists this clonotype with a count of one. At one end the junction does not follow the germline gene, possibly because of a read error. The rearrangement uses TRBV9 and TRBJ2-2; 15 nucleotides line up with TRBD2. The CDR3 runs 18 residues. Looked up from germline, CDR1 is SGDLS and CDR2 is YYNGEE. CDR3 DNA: TGTGCCAGCAGCCCAACCGGACTAGCGGGAGGGCCTACCGGGGAGCTGTCTTTT. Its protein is CASSPTGLAGGPTGELSF.